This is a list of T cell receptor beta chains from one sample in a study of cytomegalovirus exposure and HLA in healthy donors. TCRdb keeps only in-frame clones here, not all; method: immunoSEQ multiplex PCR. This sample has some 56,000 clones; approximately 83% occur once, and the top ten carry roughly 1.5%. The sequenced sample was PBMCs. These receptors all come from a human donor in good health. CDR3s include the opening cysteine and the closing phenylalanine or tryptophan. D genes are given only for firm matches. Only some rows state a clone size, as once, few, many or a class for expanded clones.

TGTGCCAGCAGTTTAAAACTAGGAGGGCTTGGCAATCAGCCCCAGCATTTT,CASSLKLGGLGNQPQHF,TRBV27,.,.,TRBJ1-5
TGTGCCAGCAGTGAAATTCGAACAGGGTCTGATGGCTACACCTTC,CASSEIRTGSDGYTF,TRBV2,.,.,TRBJ1-2
TGTGCCAGCAGCTTTAGGGACACCACTGAAGCTTTCTTT,CASSFRDTTEAFF,TRBV5-4,few,.,TRBJ1-1
TGTGCCTGGAGTGTTACACTCATCATAAGACTAGACCACGACAATGAGCAGTTCTTC,CAWSVTLIIRLDHDNEQFF,TRBV30,.,.,TRBJ2-1
TGTGCCAGCAGCTTGCGGGGGGGCCAAGATACGCAGTATTTT,CASSLRGGQDTQYF,TRBV7-2,once,TRBD2,TRBJ2-3
TGTGCCAGCAGCACAAGTCTAGCGGGTTACAATGAGCAGTTCTTC,CASSTSLAGYNEQFF,TRBV7-2,few,TRBD2,TRBJ2-1
TGTGCCAGTAGTATAGTGGACAGGGGGATCCAGCCCCAGCATTTT,CASSIVDRGIQPQHF,TRBV19,.,TRBD1,TRBJ1-5
TGTGCCAGCAGTGAATATGGCAGGGGGAGCTCCTACGAGCAGTACTTC,CASSEYGRGSSYEQYF,TRBV6-1,.,TRBD1,TRBJ2-7
TGTGCCAGCAGTGAAGTCGGAATGACAGGAGCATTC,CASSEVGMTGAF,TRBV6-1,.,.,TRBJ1-2
TGTGCCAGCAGCAAATTAGCGGGGGGGGACTACGAGCAGTACTTC,CASSKLAGGDYEQYF,TRBV6-6,once,TRBD2,TRBJ2-7
TGCAGCGTTGCAGACAGGAACACCGGGGAGCTGTTTTTT,CSVADRNTGELFF,TRBV29-1,.,.,TRBJ2-2
TGTGCCATCAGTGGAATAACTAGCGGGAGGCTTGACACAGATACGCAGTATTTT,CAISGITSGRLDTDTQYF,TRBV10-3,once,TRBD2,TRBJ2-3
TGCGCCAGCAGCCAAGTGATGGGAGAATCCTACGAGCAGTACTTC,CASSQVMGESYEQYF,TRBV4-3,.,.,TRBJ2-7
TGTGCCAGCAGTTTGGGGCATAGCAATCAGCCCCAGCATTTT,CASSLGHSNQPQHF,TRBV28,.,.,TRBJ1-5
TGTGCCAGCAGTTTGCGGGAGCCTCGAAATGAGCAGTTCTTC,CASSLREPRNEQFF,TRBV27,.,TRBD2,TRBJ2-1
TGTGCCAGCAGCGGCAGTGGTTACAATGAGCAGTTCTTC,CASSGSGYNEQFF,TRBV9,.,.,TRBJ2-1
TGCGCCAGCATCTCATCTGAGAGGGTAAACATTCAGTACTTC,CASISSERVNIQYF,TRBV23-1,.,.,TRBJ2-4
TGTGCCAGCAGGACCGGACTAGCGGGGGGGAGTGGAGATACGCAGTATTTT,CASRTGLAGGSGDTQYF,TRBV2,.,TRBD2,TRBJ2-3
TGTGCCAGCAGTGAACCTCGAGCCAAAAACATTCAGTACTTC,CASSEPRAKNIQYF,TRBV2,.,.,TRBJ2-4
TGTGCCAGCAGTTTGTCCGGACAGGGTGGCTACAATGAGCAGTTCTTC,CASSLSGQGGYNEQFF,TRBV28,once,TRBD1,TRBJ2-1
TGCGCCAGCAGCCTTGTATTAAGGAGGGATCGGGTGAATTCACCCCTCCACTTT,CASSLVLRRDRVNSPLHF,TRBV4-1,.,.,TRBJ1-6
TGTGCCAGCAGCGTAGGGCTGTGGGAGGCTTACAATGAGCAGTTCTTC,CASSVGLWEAYNEQFF,TRBV9,.,.,TRBJ2-1
TGTGCCAGCACCCGTGAGGGAGGGGCGGTCTACAATGAGCAGTTCTTC,CASTREGGAVYNEQFF,TRBV5-4,.,TRBD2,TRBJ2-1
TGTGCCAGCAGCTTAGTCAGTCGGACAGCCTGGTGGGATCTCGGGGAGCTGTTTTTT,CASSLVSRTAWWDLGELFF,TRBV7-6,.,.,TRBJ2-2
TGTGCCTGGAGTGTAGCCGGGACAGGGAATTCACCCCTCCACTTT,CAWSVAGTGNSPLHF,TRBV30,.,TRBD1,TRBJ1-6
TGCAGTGCTAGTGCCAGGAACACCATATATTTT,CSASARNTIYF,TRBV20-1,.,.,TRBJ1-3
TGTGCCAGCTCGGCCATGGCAGACCAAGAGACCCAGTACTTC,CASSAMADQETQYF,TRBV18,.,.,TRBJ2-5
TGTGCCAGCAGTTACTCATTCGGGAACACTGAAGCTTTCTTT,CASSYSFGNTEAFF,TRBV6-6,.,.,TRBJ1-1
TGTGCCAGCAGCTCCGGGACTAGCGTTCACTCCTACGAGCAGTACTTC,CASSSGTSVHSYEQYF,TRBV7-6,once,TRBD2,TRBJ2-7
TGCGCCAGCAGCATCGACAGGGGGCCTGAAAAACTGTTTTTT,CASSIDRGPEKLFF,TRBV5-1,.,TRBD1,TRBJ1-4
TGTGCCACCTGGGGACAGGCCGATAGGTCCTATAATTCACCCCTCCACTTT,CATWGQADRSYNSPLHF,TRBV27,.,TRBD1,TRBJ1-6
TGTGCCAGCAGCAACCGGGACAGGTTCTACAATGAGCAGTTCTTC,CASSNRDRFYNEQFF,TRBV21-1,few,.,TRBJ2-1